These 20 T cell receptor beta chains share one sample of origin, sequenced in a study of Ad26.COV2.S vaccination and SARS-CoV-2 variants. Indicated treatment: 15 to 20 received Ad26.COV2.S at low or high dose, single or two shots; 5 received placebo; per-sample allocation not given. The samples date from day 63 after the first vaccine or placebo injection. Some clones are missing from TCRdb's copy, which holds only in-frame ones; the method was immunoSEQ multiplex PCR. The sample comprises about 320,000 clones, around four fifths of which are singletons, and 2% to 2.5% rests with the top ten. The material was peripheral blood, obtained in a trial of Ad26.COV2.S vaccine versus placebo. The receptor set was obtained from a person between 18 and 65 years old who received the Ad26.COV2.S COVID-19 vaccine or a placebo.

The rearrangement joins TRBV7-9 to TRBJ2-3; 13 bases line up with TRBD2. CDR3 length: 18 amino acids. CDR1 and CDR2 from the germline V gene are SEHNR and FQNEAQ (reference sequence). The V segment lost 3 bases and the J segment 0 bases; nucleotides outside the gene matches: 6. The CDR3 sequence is CASSFGLAGEPSTDTQYF. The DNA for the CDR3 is TGTGCCAGCAGCTTCGGACTAGCGGGGGAGCCCAGCACAGATACGCAGTATTTT. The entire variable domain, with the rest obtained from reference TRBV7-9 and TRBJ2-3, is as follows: DTGVSQNPRHKITKRGQNVTFRCDPISEHNRLYWYRQTLGQGPEFLTYFQNEAQLEKSRLLSDRFSAERPKGSFSTLEIQRTEQGDSAMYLCASSFGLAGEPSTDTQYFGPGTRLTVL.

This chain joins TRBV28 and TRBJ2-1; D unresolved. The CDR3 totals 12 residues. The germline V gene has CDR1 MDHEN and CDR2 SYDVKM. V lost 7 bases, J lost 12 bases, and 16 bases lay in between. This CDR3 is CASTRSPTGQFF. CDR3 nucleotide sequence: TGTGCCAGCACCAGAAGCCCGACGGGGCAGTTCTTC.

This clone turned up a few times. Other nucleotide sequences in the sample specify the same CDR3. CDR3 amino acids: CASSLDRTSGGHTGELFF. The CDR3 DNA reads as TGTGCCAGCAGCTTAGATCGGACTAGCGGGGGTCACACCGGGGAGCTGTTTTTT. The V gene is TRBV7-2, the J gene TRBJ2-2, with TRBD2 matching 13 bases. CDR3 length equals 18 residues. V was clipped by 1 base and J by 3 bases; unmatched bases: 5. Germline V gene data show CDR1 as SGHTA and CDR2 as FQGNSA.

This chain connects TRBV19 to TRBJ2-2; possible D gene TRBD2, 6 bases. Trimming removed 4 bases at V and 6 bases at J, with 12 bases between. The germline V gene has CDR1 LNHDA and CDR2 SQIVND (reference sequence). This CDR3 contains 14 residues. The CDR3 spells CASSTSREAGELFF. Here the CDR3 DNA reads TGTGCCAGTAGTACATCAAGGGAGGCCGGGGAGCTGTTTTTT.

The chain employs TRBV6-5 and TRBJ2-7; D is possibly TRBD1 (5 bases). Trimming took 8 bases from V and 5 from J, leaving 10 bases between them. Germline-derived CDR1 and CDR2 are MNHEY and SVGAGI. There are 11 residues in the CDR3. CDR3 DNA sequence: TGTGCCAGCGGCAGGGTTCACGAGCAGTACTTC. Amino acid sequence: CASGRVHEQYF.

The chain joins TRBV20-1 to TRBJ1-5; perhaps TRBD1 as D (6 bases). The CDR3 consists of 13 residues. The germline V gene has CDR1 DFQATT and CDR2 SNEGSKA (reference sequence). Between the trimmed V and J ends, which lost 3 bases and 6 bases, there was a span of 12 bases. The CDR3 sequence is CSASPGGPQPQHF. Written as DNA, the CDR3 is TGCAGTGCTAGTCCGGGGGGGCCTCAGCCCCAGCATTTT.

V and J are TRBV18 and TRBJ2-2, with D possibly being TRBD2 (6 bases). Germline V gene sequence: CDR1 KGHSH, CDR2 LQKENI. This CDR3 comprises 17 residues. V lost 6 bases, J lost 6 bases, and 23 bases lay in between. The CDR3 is CASSPVGSGEGSGELFF. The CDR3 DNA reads TGTGCCAGCTCTCCCGTGGGTAGCGGCGAAGGGTCCGGGGAGCTGTTTTTT.

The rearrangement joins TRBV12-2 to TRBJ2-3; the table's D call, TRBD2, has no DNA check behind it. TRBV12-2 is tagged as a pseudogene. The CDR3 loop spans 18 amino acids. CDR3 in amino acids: CASRLDLFGTPSTDTQYF. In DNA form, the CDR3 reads TGTGCAAGTCGCTTAGATTTATTCGGGACTCCAAGCACAGATACGCAGTATTTT.

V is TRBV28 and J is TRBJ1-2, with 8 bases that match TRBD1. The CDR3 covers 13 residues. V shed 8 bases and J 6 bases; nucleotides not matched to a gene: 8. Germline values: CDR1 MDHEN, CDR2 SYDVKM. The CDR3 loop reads CASRRQGSNGYTF. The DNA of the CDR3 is TGTGCCAGCCGACGACAGGGGAGTAATGGCTACACCTTC.

CDR3 nucleotides: TGTGCCAGCAGCCGGGACAGTGGGTATGGCTACACCTTC. Amino acid sequence: CASSRDSGYGYTF. This sequence joins TRBV7-3 and TRBJ1-2, with 7 bases that match TRBD1. The CDR3 is made up of 13 amino acids. In germline, CDR1 is SGHTA, CDR2 FQGTGA. V gave up 5 bases and J gave up 5 bases; unmatched junction bases: 5.

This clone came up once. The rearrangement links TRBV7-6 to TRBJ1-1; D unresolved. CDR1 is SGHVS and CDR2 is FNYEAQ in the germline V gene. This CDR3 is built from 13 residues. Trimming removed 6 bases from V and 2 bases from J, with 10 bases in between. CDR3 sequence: CASRKLVNTEAFF. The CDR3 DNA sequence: TGTGCCAGCAGGAAGCTTGTCAACACTGAAGCTTTCTTT.

DNA for the CDR3: TGTGCCAGCAGCGTGGGACTTGCCGAAGAGACCCAGTACTTC. This encodes CASSVGLAEETQYF. The gene calls are TRBV5-6 and TRBJ2-5; tentative D call: TRBD2 (6 bases). This CDR3 spans 14 amino acids. Germline V gene sequence: CDR1 SGHDT, CDR2 YYEEEE. Trimming stripped 4 bases from V and 3 bases from J, with 13 bases between.

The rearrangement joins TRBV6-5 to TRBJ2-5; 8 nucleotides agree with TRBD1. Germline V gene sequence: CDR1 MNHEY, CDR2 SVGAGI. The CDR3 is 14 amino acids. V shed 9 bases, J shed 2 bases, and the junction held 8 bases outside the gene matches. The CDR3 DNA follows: TGTGCCAGTATGTGGGACAGGAGGCAAGAGACCCAGTACTTC. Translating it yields CASMWDRRQETQYF.

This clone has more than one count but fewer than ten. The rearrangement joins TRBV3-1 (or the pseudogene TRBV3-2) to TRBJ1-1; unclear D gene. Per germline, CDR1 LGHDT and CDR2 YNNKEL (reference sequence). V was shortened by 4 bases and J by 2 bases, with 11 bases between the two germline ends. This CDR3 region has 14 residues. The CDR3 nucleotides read TGTGCCAGCAGCCCCCGACTGGCCAACACTGAAGCTTTCTTT. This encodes CASSPRLANTEAFF.

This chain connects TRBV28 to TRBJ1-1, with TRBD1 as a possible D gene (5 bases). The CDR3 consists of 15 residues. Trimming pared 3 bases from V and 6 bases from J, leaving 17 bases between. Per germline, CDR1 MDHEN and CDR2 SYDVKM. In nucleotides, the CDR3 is TGTGCCAGCAGTTTGAGGGGCAGTAGGTCCCCTGAAGCTTTCTTT. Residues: CASSLRGSRSPEAFF.

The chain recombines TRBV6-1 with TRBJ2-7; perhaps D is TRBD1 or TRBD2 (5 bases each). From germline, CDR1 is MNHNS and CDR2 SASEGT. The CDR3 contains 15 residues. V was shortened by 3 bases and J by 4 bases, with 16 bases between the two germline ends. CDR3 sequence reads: CASSDYFRETYEQYF. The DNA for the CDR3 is TGTGCCAGCAGTGATTATTTCAGGGAGACTTACGAGCAGTACTTC.

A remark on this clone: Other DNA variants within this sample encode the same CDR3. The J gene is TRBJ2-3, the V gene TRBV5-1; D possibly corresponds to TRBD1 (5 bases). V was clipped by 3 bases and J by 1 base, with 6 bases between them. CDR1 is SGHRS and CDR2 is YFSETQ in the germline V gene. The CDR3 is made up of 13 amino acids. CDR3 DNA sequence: TGCGCCAGCAGCTCACAGGGCACAGATACGCAGTATTTT. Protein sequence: CASSSQGTDTQYF.

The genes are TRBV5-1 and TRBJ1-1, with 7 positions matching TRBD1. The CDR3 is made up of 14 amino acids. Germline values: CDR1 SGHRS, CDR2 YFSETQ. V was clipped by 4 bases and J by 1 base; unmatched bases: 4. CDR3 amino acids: CASSRTGPNTEAFF. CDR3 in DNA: TGCGCCAGCAGCCGGACAGGACCGAACACTGAAGCTTTCTTT.

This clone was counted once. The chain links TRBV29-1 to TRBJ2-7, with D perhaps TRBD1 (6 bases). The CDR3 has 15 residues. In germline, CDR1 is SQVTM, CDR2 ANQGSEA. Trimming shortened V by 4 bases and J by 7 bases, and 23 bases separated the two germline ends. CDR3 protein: CSVVGSGTWTGEQYF. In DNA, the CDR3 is TGCAGCGTTGTGGGATCCGGGACATGGACTGGGGAGCAGTACTTC.

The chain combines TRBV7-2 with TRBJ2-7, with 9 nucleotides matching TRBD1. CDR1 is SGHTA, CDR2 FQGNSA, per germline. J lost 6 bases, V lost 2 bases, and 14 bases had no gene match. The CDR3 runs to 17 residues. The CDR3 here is CASSLTFGGDRVPEQYF. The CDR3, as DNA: TGTGCCAGCAGCTTAACTTTTGGGGGGGACAGGGTGCCCGAGCAGTACTTC.